The entry below gives a single T cell receptor beta chain sequence along with its context. The antigen is unknown. When sampled, the donors appeared nominally healthy, though they likely had unrecorded immune exposures. This sample was taken from a study of cytomegalovirus exposure and HLA in healthy donors. Findings and limits, study-wide: Analyzed later, most CMV-associated TCR beta chains appeared HLA-restricted. HLA alleles were associated with some 17,000 TCR beta sequences in a later analysis at 0.05 false discovery rate. There were several of the most significant clusters that appeared linked to common viral pathogens in a later analysis.

Germline V gene lookup returns CDR1 LNHDA and CDR2 SQIVND (reference sequence). V lost 6 bases and J lost 2, with 11 bases in between. The CDR3 extends over 15 amino acids. The primer mix had 60 Vbeta and 13 Jbeta primers. Assay: immunoSEQ multiplex PCR; the TCRdb copy retains only in-frame clones and omits some. This sample has approximately 120,000 clones, with 70% to 80% found just once. Sequencing was carried out using PBMCs. The chain couples TRBV19 to TRBJ1-6, with D possibly matching TRBD1 (5 bases). This receptor was identified in a man aged 50-60 years in good health and CMV-seronegative. The DNA for the CDR3 is TGTGCCAGTAGAAGGCCGGGGGCCTATAATTCACCCCTCCACTTT. Protein: CASRRPGAYNSPLHF.